The 21 T cell receptor beta chains in this list originate from one sample, sequenced in a study of regulatory T cells in long-lasting Graves disease. Both iRepertoire HTBI primers and Arm-PCR of CDR3 regions were used to build the TCR beta libraries. TCRdb reprocessed the multiplex PCR reads via MiXCR and lists one record per CDR3 protein. The sample shows roughly 220,000 distinct CDR3 sequences, 15% to 20% of them seen only once. The time point denotes: newly diagnosed GD, antithyroid drugs for less than 3 months. Preparation of the TCR library used RNA extracted from PBMCs. The specimen comprised peripheral blood mononuclear cells (PBMCs), sampled at new diagnosis, from a patient treated with antithyroid drugs. The receptor set was obtained from a female donor with Graves disease.

This clonotype was seen ten or more times. The CDR3 sequence: CASSLGRSGAQHF. In DNA, the CDR3 is TGTGCCAGCAGCTTAGGGCGTTCAGGGGCCCAGCATTTT. The V and J genes are TRBV7-3 and TRBJ1-5, with D possibly TRBD1 on 6 matching bases. The CDR3 covers 13 residues. Trimming took 2 bases from V and 11 from J, leaving 13 bases between them. Germline V gene lookup returns CDR1 SGHTA and CDR2 FQGTGA.

This clonotype has ten or more counts. This chain links TRBV19 with TRBJ2-1, with D unresolved. Germline-derived CDR1 and CDR2 are LNHDA and SQIVND (reference sequence). V lost 6 bases and J 0 bases, leaving 12 bases between the germline ends. The CDR3 has 15 residues. Written as DNA, the CDR3 is TGTGCCAGTAGCCTTACACCCAGCTCCTACAATGAGCAGTTCTTC. It yields the protein CASSLTPSSYNEQFF.

CDR3 in amino acids: CASGIQFLNEQYF. CDR3 nucleotides: TGTGCCAGCGGTATACAGTTTCTTAACGAGCAGTACTTC. V and J are TRBV6-2 or TRBV6-3 and TRBJ2-7; D call uncertain. There are 13 residues in the CDR3. Trimming removed 8 bases at V and 5 bases at J, with 16 bases between. Germline-derived CDR1 and CDR2 are MNHEY and SVGEGT.

The chain employs TRBV6-1 and TRBJ2-7; 9 nucleotides agree with TRBD1. The CDR3 covers 14 residues. Germline CDR1 reads MNHNS; CDR2 reads SASEGT. The V gene end was trimmed by 6 bases and the J gene end by 5 bases; junction bases not matched to a gene: 8. For the CDR3, the DNA is TGTGCCAGCAGGGGAAGACAGGGGGACGACGAGCAGTACTTC. Translated: CASRGRQGDDEQYF.

This clonotype was counted many times. The chain couples TRBV4-1 to TRBJ1-2, with 10 bases fitting TRBD1. The CDR3 is 13 amino acids. The V and J ends lost 6 bases and 5 bases, in that order; junction bases with no gene match: 3. CDR1 and CDR2 from the germline V gene are MGHRA and YSYEKL. DNA of the CDR3: TGCGCCAGCAGAGGGACAGGGGAGTATGGCTACACCTTC. This gives the protein CASRGTGEYGYTF.

There are many counts of this clonotype. The CDR3 sequence is CASSLKGGATEAFF. DNA for the CDR3: TGTGCCAGCAGCTTAAAGGGGGGCGCAACTGAAGCTTTCTTT. J is TRBJ1-1 and V is TRBV11-2; TRBD1 might be the D (6 bases). The ends were cut back, 2 bases at V and 5 bases at J, with 12 bases in the middle. The length of the CDR3 is 14 residues. Looked up from germline, CDR1 is SGHAT and CDR2 is FQNNGV.

This clonotype showed up many times. The V gene is TRBV3-1, the J gene TRBJ2-1; D gene uncertain. The V and J ends lost 4 bases and 1 base respectively, with 8 bases between them. The CDR3 is 14 amino acids. Per germline, CDR1 LGHDT and CDR2 YNNKEL (reference sequence). The CDR3 protein is CASSLFQSYNEQFF. The CDR3 DNA is TGTGCCAGCAGCCTGTTCCAATCCTACAATGAGCAGTTCTTC.

This clonotype was counted many times. The rearrangement links TRBV29-1 to TRBJ2-1; TRBD1 or TRBD2 may be the D gene (6 bases each). With 5 bases removed from V and 10 bases from J, the gap between germline ends came to 21 bases. This CDR3 has 14 residues. The germline CDR1 and CDR2 sequences are SQVTM and ANQGSEA. The DNA of the CDR3 is TGCAGCGTTTCAGGGGCCATCTCCCGGGGGGAGCAGTTCTTC. Translation: CSVSGAISRGEQFF.

The chain carries TRBV7-9 and TRBJ1-3; tentative D call: TRBD1 (5 bases). This CDR3 contains 16 residues. Trimming shortened V by 7 bases and J by 0 bases, and 16 bases separated the two germline ends. CDR1 and CDR2 (germline): SEHNR, FQNEAQ (reference sequence). The CDR3 region has the DNA TGTGCCAGCACGAGTCAGGTGGGGGGCTCTGGAAACACCATATATTTT. It encodes CASTSQVGGSGNTIYF.

This clonotype was observed many times. This chain uses TRBV3-1 with TRBJ2-7; D is perhaps TRBD1 (6 bases). Germline lookup yields CDR1 LGHDT and CDR2 YNNKEL (reference sequence). This CDR3 is 14 amino acids long. V gave up 4 bases and J gave up 2 bases, with 12 bases separating them. The CDR3 loop is CASSPQGWTYEQYF. The CDR3 region has the DNA TGTGCCAGCAGCCCCCAGGGGTGGACCTACGAGCAGTACTTC.

This clonotype occurred many times. The J gene is TRBJ1-1, the V gene TRBV7-3; TRBD1 is a possible D gene (5 bases). V shed 5 bases and J shed 0 bases, with 10 bases lying between them. CDR1 and CDR2 (germline): SGHTA, FQGTGA. CDR3 length equals 14 residues. CDR3: CASSAGPLNTEAFF. The CDR3 DNA is TGTGCCAGCAGCGCGGGACCTCTGAACACTGAAGCTTTCTTT.

This clonotype was counted at least ten times. V and J are TRBV7-9 and TRBJ1-1; D call uncertain. CDR1 and CDR2 (germline): SEHNR, FQNEAQ (reference sequence). The CDR3 consists of 13 residues. V was cut by 2 bases and J by 5 bases, with 9 bases left in between. The CDR3 coding sequence is TGTGCCAGCAGCTTAATGAGCGAGACTGAAGCTTTCTTT. Encoded protein: CASSLMSETEAFF.

This clonotype was detected only a few times. The V gene is TRBV20-1, the J gene TRBJ1-1; possibly TRBD1 for D (6 bases). The CDR3 extends over 13 amino acids. Germline loops: CDR1 DFQATT, CDR2 SNEGSKA (reference sequence). Between the trimmed V and J ends, which lost 8 bases and 0 bases, there was a span of 13 bases. DNA for the CDR3: TGCAGTCTCCAAAGGGGGGTGAACACTGAAGCTTTCTTT. Translated, it gives CSLQRGVNTEAFF.

This clonotype was seen at least ten times. The chain combines TRBV7-9 with TRBJ1-1; the match to TRBD1 covers 8 bases. Germline V gene sequence: CDR1 SEHNR, CDR2 FQNEAQ (reference sequence). V lost 5 bases and J lost 3; bases outside the gene matches: 5. The CDR3 is 14 residues long. This CDR3 reads CASSRQTGDTEAFF. In DNA form, the CDR3 reads TGTGCCAGCAGCAGACAGACAGGGGACACTGAAGCTTTCTTT.

This clonotype has a handful of counts. This rearrangement joins TRBV5-1 to TRBJ2-3; 8 bases are a match to TRBD1. The CDR3 extends over 15 amino acids. J lost 1 base, V lost 0 bases, and 1 base had no gene match. Germline assignment: CDR1 SGHRS and CDR2 YFSETQ. This CDR3 reads CASSLGGQGTDTQYF. CDR3 DNA sequence: TGCGCCAGCAGCTTGGGGGGACAGGGCACAGATACGCAGTATTTT. The full variable domain, in which reference TRBV5-1 and TRBJ2-3 provide the parts outside the CDR3, is KAGVTQTPRYLIKTRGQQVTLSCSPISGHRSVSWYQQTPGQGLQFLFEYFSETQRNKGNFPGRFSGRQFSNSRSEMNVSTLELGDSALYLCASSLGGQGTDTQYFGPGTRLTVL.

In the case of this clonotype: A much larger clone lies a single base off, so this may be a read error. The rearrangement uses TRBV6-1 and TRBJ2-5; 7 bases map to TRBD1. The J call may be faulty, since TRBJ2-1 better matches the DNA end. The CDR3 is 15 residues long. Germline V lookup: CDR1 MNHNS, CDR2 SASEGT. CDR3 sequence reads: CATSGFEQGKNEQFF. In nucleotides, the CDR3 is TGTGCCACCAGTGGATTCGAACAGGGGAAGAATGAGCAGTTCTTC.

The sample holds many counts of this clonotype. The V and J genes are TRBV6-5 and TRBJ2-7; D may correspond to TRBD1 or TRBD2 (5 bases each). The CDR3 is 14 residues long. Trimming stripped 0 bases from V and 4 bases from J, with 10 bases between. Germline CDR1 reads MNHEY; CDR2 reads SVGAGI. This chain's CDR3 is CASSYSGRPYEQYF. In DNA form, the CDR3 reads TGTGCCAGCAGTTACTCGGGACGACCGTACGAGCAGTACTTC.

Regarding this clonotype: Since a far larger clone is one base different, this is likely a read error. The chain has TRBV5-5 and TRBJ2-7; TRBD1 or TRBD2 may be the D gene (5 bases each). Trimming took 7 bases from V and 7 from J, leaving 12 bases between them. The CDR3 covers 11 residues. Germline V gives CDR1 SGHKS, CDR2 YYEKEE (reference sequence). The CDR3 DNA reads TGTGCCAGCGGCCCCGGGGCAGAGCAGTACTTC. It yields the protein CASGPGAEQYF.

This clonotype was seen many times. The chain links TRBV6-2 or TRBV6-3 to TRBJ1-5; no clear D. Trimming stripped 0 bases from V and 0 bases from J, with 6 bases between. The CDR3 contains 15 residues. CDR1 and CDR2 (germline): MNHEY, SVGEGT. The CDR3, as DNA: TGTGCCAGCAGTTACTCGAGGTATAGCAATCAGCCCCAGCATTTT. It yields the protein CASSYSRYSNQPQHF.

This clonotype was seen ten or more times. The chain has TRBV19 and TRBJ1-2; possible D gene TRBD1, 5 bases. This CDR3 comprises 16 residues. In germline, CDR1 is LNHDA, CDR2 SQIVND (reference sequence). Trimming removed 3 bases from V and 0 bases from J, with 14 bases in between. This chain's CDR3 is CASSIGAAIANYGYTF. The DNA of the CDR3 is TGTGCCAGTAGTATTGGGGCAGCGATAGCTAACTATGGCTACACCTTC.

This clonotype was recorded at least ten times. The chain employs TRBV11-3 and TRBJ2-3; D is undetermined. In germline, CDR1 is SGHNT, CDR2 YENEEA. The CDR3 length is 15 residues. Trimming stripped 2 bases from V and 0 bases from J, with 9 bases between. Written as DNA, the CDR3 is TGTGCCAGCAGCTTACTTGTCGGGAGCACAGATACGCAGTATTTT. Amino acid sequence: CASSLLVGSTDTQYF. Full variable domain (missing parts from reference TRBV11-3 and TRBJ2-3): EAGVVQSPRYKIIEKKQPVAFWCNPISGHNTLYWYLQNLGQGPELLIRYENEEAVDDSQLPKDRFSAERLKGVDSTLKIQPAELGDSAVYLCASSLLVGSTDTQYFGPGTRLTVL.